This paragraph covers one TCR beta chain sequence. Antigen: not known. Semi-nested PCR with Nested Universal Primer A followed constant-region reverse priming of full-length variable regions. TCRdb called the 5' RACE reads again in MiXCR, with one record for every CDR3 protein. The sample records 46,000 or so distinct CDR3 sequences, roughly 20% being singletons. Tregs were sorted as CD4+CD25+CD127-/low cells. Broader study findings: Tumor Treg TCRs overlapped most with tumor naive CD4+ cells.

J lost 10 bases, V lost 5 bases, and 13 bases had no gene match. Looked up from germline, CDR1 is MNHEY and CDR2 is SMNVEV (reference sequence). There are 16 residues in the CDR3. The sequenced sample was Tregs sorted from a lymph node. The clonotype was recovered from a female donor with breast cancer. V usage is TRBV27 and J usage is TRBJ2-1; 11 nucleotides agree with TRBD2. The CDR3 nucleotides read TGTGCCAGCAGTCCGAGACTAGCGGGACCACAGGGAGAGCAGTTCTTC. Protein product: CASSPRLAGPQGEQFF.